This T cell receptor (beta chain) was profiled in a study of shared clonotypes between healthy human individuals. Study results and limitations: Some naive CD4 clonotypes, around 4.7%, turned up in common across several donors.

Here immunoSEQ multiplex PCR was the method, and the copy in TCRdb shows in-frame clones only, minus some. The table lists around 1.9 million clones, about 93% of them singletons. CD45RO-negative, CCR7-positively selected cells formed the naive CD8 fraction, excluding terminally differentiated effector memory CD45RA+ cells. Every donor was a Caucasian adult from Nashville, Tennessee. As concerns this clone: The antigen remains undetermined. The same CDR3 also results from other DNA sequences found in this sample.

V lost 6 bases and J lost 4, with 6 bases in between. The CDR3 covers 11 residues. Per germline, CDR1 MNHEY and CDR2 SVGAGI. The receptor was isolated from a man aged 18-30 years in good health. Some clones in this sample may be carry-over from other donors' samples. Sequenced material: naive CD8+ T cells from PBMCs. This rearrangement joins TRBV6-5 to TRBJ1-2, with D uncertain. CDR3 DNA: TGTGCCAGCAGCTACAGCTATGGCTACACCTTC. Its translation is CASSYSYGYTF.